This T cell receptor (beta chain) came from a study of memory CD4+ T cells and cytomegalovirus serostatus. This CDR3 region has 16 residues. CDR1 MGHRA and CDR2 YSYEKL come from the germline V gene. The germline V and J ends were trimmed by 6 bases and 0 bases, with 14 bases remaining between them. Data came from immunoSEQ multiplex PCR; TCRdb stores just in-frame clones and leaves some out. The sample has 55,000 to 75,000 clones, around 86% seen once. Single viable CD3+CD4+CD8-CD45RO+ cells were sorted as the memory CD4+ T cells. The rearrangement joins TRBV4-1 to TRBJ2-2; the D call may be TRBD1 or TRBD2 (5 bases each). The TCR comes from an adult in good health and CMV-seronegative. Specimen: memory CD4+ T cells from blood. The CDR3 here is CASRQPGRTNTGELFF. DNA of the CDR3: TGCGCCAGCAGGCAACCGGGACGAACGAACACCGGGGAGCTGTTTTTT.